The 15 T cell receptor beta chains below come from one sample, sequenced in a study of T-cell memory formation after mild COVID-19. TCRdb redid the calling of the 5' RACE reads with MiXCR, one entry per CDR3 protein. The data show about 600,000 distinct CDR3 sequences, about a fifth seen once. Sample: PBMCs or a T cell subset sorted from them (not recorded which). The receptors were sampled from an adult woman who had mild COVID-19 (a few samples of this study predate the infection). Cell type and time point are not known.

This clonotype was counted a few times. The rearrangement links TRBV6-1 to TRBJ1-5; 9 nucleotides line up with TRBD1. The V gene end was trimmed by 6 bases and the J gene end by 4 bases; junction bases not matched to a gene: 7. CDR1 MNHNS and CDR2 SASEGT come from the germline V gene. The CDR3 has 15 amino acids. This CDR3 is CASRMGQGGNQPQHF. The CDR3 DNA reads TGTGCCAGCAGGATGGGACAGGGTGGGAATCAGCCCCAGCATTTT.

This clonotype was detected only a few times. The chain joins TRBV4-1 to TRBJ2-1; D perhaps matches TRBD1 (6 bases). The V gene lost 0 bases and the J gene lost 0 bases, with 12 bases spanning the gap. From germline, CDR1 is MGHRA and CDR2 YSYEKL. The CDR3 has 17 amino acids. The CDR3 DNA follows: TGCGCCAGCAGCCAAGACCCCCCAGGGGCCTCCTACAATGAGCAGTTCTTC. Amino acids: CASSQDPPGASYNEQFF.

A few counts support this clonotype. The V and J genes are TRBV12-3 or TRBV12-4 and TRBJ2-1; D is undetermined. V lost 4 bases, J lost 7 bases, and 14 bases lay in between. The CDR3 runs 14 residues. CDR3 in amino acids: CASSSPNTENEQFF. As DNA, the CDR3 is TGTGCCAGCAGTTCCCCAAATACTGAAAATGAGCAGTTCTTC.

This clonotype has more than one count but fewer than ten. The chain recombines TRBV6-5 with TRBJ2-7; D not resolved. The V end lost 9 bases, the J end lost 2 bases, and 20 bases lay between the germline ends. Germline lookup yields CDR1 MNHEY and CDR2 SVGAGI. This CDR3 comprises 15 residues. As DNA, the CDR3 is TGTGCCAGGTTGCTAAAGACTGGTCACACCTACGAGCAGTACTTC. Its translation is CARLLKTGHTYEQYF.

This chain joins TRBV5-1 and TRBJ1-1; no reliable D call. The V gene's germline CDR1 is SGHRS and CDR2 YFSETQ. This CDR3 has 14 residues. V shed 0 bases and J shed 1 base, with 7 bases lying between them. CDR3 bases: TGCGCCAGCAGCTTGGGGGTTCCGAACACTGAAGCTTTCTTT. Translating it yields CASSLGVPNTEAFF.

The sample holds a few counts of this clonotype. This chain uses TRBV15 with TRBJ2-7, with D unresolved. V lost 1 base to trimming and J lost 4 bases, with 8 bases between them. In germline, CDR1 is LNHNV, CDR2 YYDKDF (reference sequence). The length of the CDR3 is 13 residues. Here the CDR3 reads CATSRGILYEQYF. DNA of the CDR3: TGTGCCACCAGCAGAGGGATACTTTACGAGCAGTACTTC.

The chain has TRBV12-3 or TRBV12-4 and TRBJ1-1; D remains unclear. The V end was cut by 4 bases, the J end by 8 bases, with 11 bases between. The length of the CDR3 is 12 residues. The CDR3 loop reads CASSSQWVEAFF. In nucleotides, the CDR3 is TGTGCCAGCAGTTCCCAATGGGTAGAAGCTTTCTTT.

The chain uses TRBV7-7 and TRBJ1-3; no clear D. The germline gives CDR1 SSHAT, CDR2 FNYEAQ (reference sequence). V shed 5 bases and J shed 0 bases, with 14 bases lying between them. This CDR3 is 16 amino acids long. The CDR3 DNA reads as TGTGCCAGCAGCCCGCACCTCTCGAGCTCTGGAAACACCATATATTTT. This gives the protein CASSPHLSSSGNTIYF.

Worth noting for this clonotype: The limits of the CDR3 on the DNA are not certain, so only TCRdb's listed CDR3 is given. CDR3 sequence: CASSSSDRYEQYF. The chain carries TRBV12-3 or TRBV12-4 and TRBJ2-7; TRBD1 reflects the table's D call only, with no check against the DNA. The CDR3 length equals 13 residues, ends included.

This chain connects TRBV6-5 to TRBJ1-2; no clear D. The V end lost 2 bases, the J end lost 0 bases, and 7 bases lay between the germline ends. The CDR3 contains 14 residues. In germline, CDR1 is MNHEY, CDR2 SVGAGI. The CDR3 is CASSYSSSNYGYTF. As DNA, the CDR3 is TGTGCCAGCAGTTACAGTTCCTCTAACTATGGCTACACCTTC.

V is TRBV7-9 and J is TRBJ2-5, with D maybe TRBD1 (5 bases). The CDR3 consists of 16 residues. Trimming took off 5 bases at V and 2 bases at J, with 18 bases between the two ends. Per germline, CDR1 SEHNR and CDR2 FQNEAQ (reference sequence). The CDR3 bases are TGTGCCAGCAGCCCAAACGCTAGGGGCCCGCAAGAGACCCAGTACTTC. The encoded protein is CASSPNARGPQETQYF.

In this sample, this clonotype turned up a few times. The V and J genes are TRBV24-1 and TRBJ2-7, with a weak D call TRBD2 (6 bases). Germline CDR1 is KGHDR and CDR2 is SFDVKD. CDR3 size: 15 residues. V was pared by 2 bases and J by 0 bases, with 10 bases between. The CDR3 sequence: CATSDSAGGSYEQYF. In DNA form, the CDR3 reads TGTGCCACCAGTGATTCTGCCGGGGGCTCCTACGAGCAGTACTTC.

This clonotype was seen only once. This chain uses TRBV10-3 with TRBJ1-2, with D perhaps matching TRBD1 (6 bases). Germline assignment: CDR1 ENHRY and CDR2 SYGVKD. CDR3 size: 13 residues. V was clipped by 10 bases and J by 0 bases, with 12 bases between them. The CDR3, as DNA: TGTGCCACCGCGACAGGCCCTAACTATGGCTACACCTTC. Its translation is CATATGPNYGYTF.

This clonotype was counted many times. The chain joins TRBV5-1 to TRBJ2-5; tentative D call: TRBD2 (6 bases). This CDR3 contains 15 residues. CDR1 is SGHRS, CDR2 YFSETQ, per germline. V was cut by 1 base and J by 2 bases, with 12 bases left in between. Here the CDR3 reads CASSLSFGSQETQYF. The CDR3 DNA reads as TGCGCCAGCAGCTTGTCCTTCGGGAGTCAAGAGACCCAGTACTTC.

This clonotype was counted a few times. The chain recombines TRBV18 with TRBJ2-7; D might be TRBD1 or TRBD2, each matching 5 bases. The germline V gene encodes CDR1 KGHSH and CDR2 LQKENI. V was trimmed by 3 bases and J by 2 bases, leaving 20 bases between them. The CDR3 runs 17 residues. The CDR3 bases are TGTGCCAGCTCACCTCCCGGAGCAGAATTGGGGGCCTACGAGCAGTACTTC. Its protein product is CASSPPGAELGAYEQYF.